This T cell receptor beta chain was retrieved from a study of blood T cell repertoires in COVID-19. Assay: immunoSEQ multiplex PCR; the TCRdb copy retains only in-frame clones and omits some. The sample carries under 400,000 clones, approximately 87% recorded once. After removal of 8 bases from V and 2 bases from J, the junction contained 6 bases not matched to a gene. There are 15 residues in the CDR3. CDR1 WNHNN and CDR2 SYGVQD come from the germline V gene (reference sequence). The sample comprised peripheral blood. The source is a woman in her thirties with COVID-19, enrolled during active disease. The rearrangement links TRBV10-1 to TRBJ2-3; TRBD2 matches at 11 bases. The CDR3 is CASSTSGGFTDTQYF. CDR3 bases: TGCGCCAGCTCCACTAGCGGGGGCTTCACAGATACGCAGTATTTT.